The 32 T cell receptor beta chains below were found in one sample sequenced in a study of blood T cells in healthy people across ages. Alongside a J-beta primer mix, a sample-barcoded 5' primer served in a second PCR lasting roughly 7 to 12 cycles. TCRdb re-analysed the 5' RACE reads in MiXCR, keeping a single row per CDR3 protein. The sample carries around 1,000,000 distinct CDR3 sequences, less than 25% recorded once. The sample was also linked to a second study, of T cells of mothers and their children.

Sequencing input: blood. The receptors originated from a girl aged 2-10 years in good health.

The rearrangement links TRBV3-1 to TRBJ1-2; TRBD1 agrees at 7 bases. The length of the CDR3 is 15 residues. The V and J ends lost 1 base and 3 bases, in that order; junction bases with no gene match: 5. CDR1 is LGHDT, CDR2 YNNKEL, per germline (reference sequence). Here the CDR3 reads CASSQGDSSYYGYTF. CDR3 bases: TGTGCCAGCAGCCAAGGGGACAGCTCTTACTATGGCTACACCTTC. Full variable domain (remainder filled in from reference TRBV3-1 and TRBJ1-2): DTAVSQTPKYLVTQMGNDKSIKCEQNLGHDTMYWYKQDSKKFLKIMFSYNNKELIINETVPNRFSPKSPDKAHLNLHINSLELGDSAVYFCASSQGDSSYYGYTFGSGTRLTVV.

The rearrangement links TRBV10-3 to TRBJ2-5; 13 bases align to TRBD2. The J call may be mistaken, given a closer DNA end match to TRBJ2-1. CDR1 is ENHRY, CDR2 SYGVKD, per germline. The CDR3 is 17 residues long. CDR3 sequence: CAISTHGGLAGVYEQFF. In DNA, the CDR3 is TGTGCCATCAGTACTCACGGAGGACTAGCGGGAGTGTATGAGCAGTTCTTC.

This chain links TRBV25-1 with TRBJ2-6; tentatively, D is TRBD2 (6 bases). Trimming stripped 0 bases from V and 0 bases from J, with 9 bases between. CDR1 and CDR2 (germline): MGHDK, SYGVNS. CDR3 length: 17 amino acids. The CDR3 loop is CASSEYEEGSGANVLTF. As DNA, the CDR3 is TGTGCCAGCAGTGAATATGAGGAGGGCTCTGGGGCCAACGTCCTGACTTTC.

A few counts support this clonotype. The gene calls are TRBV7-3 and TRBJ2-1; 8 bases map to TRBD1. Trimming took 4 bases from V and 7 from J; bases not matched to a gene: 9. Germline CDR1 SGHTA, CDR2 FQGTGA. The CDR3 covers 15 residues. The CDR3 is CASSSTGDIENEQFF. The DNA for the CDR3 is TGTGCCAGCAGCTCGACAGGGGATATTGAGAATGAGCAGTTCTTC. Based on the CDR3 plus reference TRBV7-3 and TRBJ2-1, the full variable domain is GAGVSQTPSNKVTEKGKYVELRCDPISGHTALYWYRQSLGQGPEFLIYFQGTGAADDSGLPNDRFFAVRPEGSVSTLKIQRTERGDSAVYLCASSSTGDIENEQFFGPGTRLTVL.

CDR3 in amino acids: CASSPPILGSYQETQYF. DNA of the CDR3: TGTGCCAGCAGCCCACCAATTCTCGGCAGTTACCAAGAGACCCAGTACTTC. The J gene is TRBJ2-5, the V gene TRBV7-9, with D unclear. CDR1 and CDR2 from the germline V gene are SEHNR and FQNEAQ (reference sequence). This CDR3 spans 17 amino acids. V was clipped by 5 bases and J by 0 bases, with 19 bases between them.

The rearrangement uses TRBV25-1 and TRBJ2-5; D is unclear. CDR3 length: 15 amino acids. V lost 3 bases to trimming and J lost 0 bases, with 11 bases between them. Germline CDR1 is MGHDK and CDR2 is SYGVNS. This chain's CDR3 is CASSEPTIYQETQYF. Written as DNA, the CDR3 is TGTGCCAGCAGTGAGCCTACAATTTACCAAGAGACCCAGTACTTC.

The V gene is TRBV27, the J gene TRBJ2-3, with a possible D match to TRBD2 (6 bases). The CDR3 contains 14 residues. The germline V and J ends were trimmed by 4 bases and 6 bases, with 14 bases remaining between them. CDR1 MNHEY and CDR2 SMNVEV come from the germline V gene (reference sequence). The CDR3 loop reads CASSSDLTRDTQYF. The CDR3 nucleotides read TGTGCCAGCAGTTCCGACTTGACTAGGGATACGCAGTATTTT.

This clonotype was counted many times. CDR3 nucleotide sequence: TGTGCCAGCAGCTTAGGACTAGTCAATGAGCAGTTCTTC. Its protein product is CASSLGLVNEQFF. The V and J genes are TRBV7-8 and TRBJ2-1; possible D gene TRBD2, 6 bases. The V end was cut by 1 base, the J end by 6 bases, with 7 bases between. The V gene's germline CDR1 is SGHVS and CDR2 FQNEAQ. The CDR3 is made up of 13 amino acids.

J is TRBJ2-2 and V is TRBV2; D may be TRBD1 or TRBD2 (7 bases each). V lost 6 bases and J lost 4, with 12 bases in between. The CDR3 runs to 14 residues. CDR1 and CDR2 from the germline V gene are SNHLY and FYNNEI. CDR3 nucleotides: TGTGCCAGCAGAGACAGGGAGGGCACCGGGGAGCTGTTTTTT. Its protein product is CASRDREGTGELFF.

In its sample, this clonotype was seen a few times. The rearrangement links TRBV15 to TRBJ2-5; a possible D gene is TRBD2 (6 bases). Germline CDR1 and CDR2: LNHNV and YYDKDF (reference sequence). This CDR3 is built from 14 residues. The V and J ends lost 1 base and 5 bases respectively, with 11 bases between them. CDR3 coding DNA: TGTGCCACCAGCAGAGCCGGGACTTCTGAGACCCAGTACTTC. Translation: CATSRAGTSETQYF.

In this sample, this clonotype turned up a few times. This chain uses TRBV7-2 with TRBJ2-5, with TRBD2 identical over 9 bases. CDR1 is SGHTA and CDR2 is FQGNSA in the germline V gene. Losses at the gene ends were 1 base for V and 1 base for J; bases not matched to a gene: 4. The CDR3 has 16 amino acids. Here the CDR3 reads CASSLVAGEFQETQYF. The DNA for the CDR3 is TGTGCCAGCAGCTTAGTAGCGGGAGAGTTCCAAGAGACCCAGTACTTC.

This clonotype turned up a few times. The V gene is TRBV27, the J gene TRBJ2-5, with a weak D call TRBD1 (6 bases). V lost 5 bases and J lost 5, with 15 bases in between. The length of the CDR3 is 14 residues. CDR1 is MNHEY and CDR2 is SMNVEV in the germline V gene (reference sequence). The CDR3 loop is CASSPGTRGETQYF. In DNA form, the CDR3 reads TGTGCCAGCAGTCCGGGGACAAGGGGGGAGACCCAGTACTTC.

This clonotype turned up a few times. The rearrangement joins TRBV7-9 to TRBJ2-1, with D possibly being TRBD2 (5 bases). Matching the DNA end better, TRBJ2-5 makes the J call doubtful. CDR3 length: 16 amino acids. CDR1 and CDR2 from the germline V gene are SEHNR and FQNEAQ (reference sequence). CDR3: CASSPVPSGKVGTQYF. The CDR3 DNA sequence: TGTGCCAGCAGCCCCGTTCCCTCGGGGAAAGTAGGGACCCAGTACTTC.

This chain links TRBV12-5 with TRBJ2-1, with 8 bases aligning to TRBD2. Germline lookup yields CDR1 LGHNT and CDR2 FRNRAP. The CDR3 loop spans 16 amino acids. J gave up 3 bases and V 0 bases, and 4 bases lay outside the gene matches. The CDR3 sequence: CASGLVAAGVYNEQFF. The CDR3 bases are TGTGCTAGTGGTTTGGTAGCAGCGGGGGTCTACAATGAGCAGTTCTTC.

This clonotype occurred many times. The chain couples TRBV29-1 to TRBJ2-2; D is undetermined. Germline V gene sequence: CDR1 SQVTM, CDR2 ANQGSEA. This CDR3 has 11 amino acids. Between the trimmed V and J ends, which lost 3 bases and 2 bases, there was a span of 1 base. CDR3 protein: CSVDNTGELFF. The CDR3 DNA reads as TGCAGCGTTGATAACACCGGGGAGCTGTTTTTT.

The chain has TRBV28 and TRBJ2-5, with 8 bases identical to TRBD1. Gene TRBJ2-1 matches the end of the DNA better, so the J call may be wrong. This CDR3 has 16 amino acids. The germline V gene has CDR1 MDHEN and CDR2 SYDVKM. DNA for the CDR3: TGTGCCAGCAGTCTTGTCCCCCAGGGGGCCTGGGGGGAGCAGTTCTTC. Its protein is CASSLVPQGAWGEQFF.

Only a few counts were recorded for this clonotype. The chain has TRBV7-6 and TRBJ2-1; TRBD2 aligns across 10 bases. Trimming cost V 8 bases and J 7 bases; bases outside gene matches: 5. The CDR3 covers 13 residues. Germline V CDR1 and CDR2: SGHVS, FNYEAQ. The CDR3: CASVRAGGNEQFF. In DNA form, the CDR3 reads TGTGCCAGCGTCAGAGCGGGGGGGAATGAGCAGTTCTTC.

The chain is built from TRBV2 and TRBJ2-5; D not certain. The germline CDR1 and CDR2 sequences are SNHLY and FYNNEI. The CDR3 covers 12 residues. The V end was cut by 8 bases, the J end by 3 bases, with 10 bases between. The CDR3 DNA is TGTGCCAGCGCATTCAGAGAAGAGACCCAGTACTTC. Its protein is CASAFREETQYF.

The V and J genes are TRBV5-6 and TRBJ2-7; D is perhaps TRBD1 (6 bases). Germline-derived CDR1 and CDR2 are SGHDT and YYEEEE. With 2 bases removed from V and 0 bases from J, the gap between germline ends came to 9 bases. CDR3 length equals 14 residues. CDR3 sequence reads: CASSFVDSSYEQYF. CDR3 DNA: TGTGCCAGCAGCTTCGTGGACAGCTCCTACGAGCAGTACTTC.

The chain is built from TRBV7-9 and TRBJ1-1; no clear D. The CDR3 runs 13 residues. CDR1 and CDR2 from the germline V gene are SEHNR and FQNEAQ (reference sequence). V gave up 3 bases and J gave up 4 bases, with 9 bases separating them. CDR3: CASSFEEGTEAFF. For the CDR3, the DNA is TGTGCCAGCAGCTTTGAGGAAGGCACTGAAGCTTTCTTT.

This clonotype was seen a handful of times. The chain couples TRBV29-1 to TRBJ2-1; D not resolved. The CDR3 has 13 residues. The ends were cut back, 8 bases at V and 0 bases at J, with 11 bases in the middle. In germline, CDR1 is SQVTM, CDR2 ANQGSEA. This CDR3 reads CSSGHLSYNEQFF. CDR3 DNA sequence: TGCAGCTCTGGGCACCTCTCCTACAATGAGCAGTTCTTC.

The CDR3 loop reads CASGLESETQYF. CDR3 bases: TGTGCTAGTGGTTTGGAAAGTGAGACCCAGTACTTC. This chain uses TRBV12-5 with TRBJ2-5; no clear D gene. CDR3 length equals 12 residues. The V end lost 1 base, the J end lost 5 bases, and 5 bases lay between the germline ends. The germline V gene has CDR1 LGHNT and CDR2 FRNRAP.

The chain carries TRBV7-8 and TRBJ1-1; possibly TRBD1 for D (5 bases). Trimming left V 1 base short and J 0 bases short, with 15 bases between. The CDR3 is made up of 17 amino acids. Germline CDR1 and CDR2: SGHVS and FQNEAQ. The CDR3 reads CASSLVGVGIMNTEAFF. The CDR3, as DNA: TGTGCCAGCAGCTTAGTAGGGGTAGGGATTATGAACACTGAAGCTTTCTTT.

The rearrangement uses TRBV29-1 and TRBJ2-6, with D tentatively TRBD2 (7 bases). Trimming cost V 5 bases and J 0 bases, with 23 bases left between them. There are 19 residues in the CDR3. CDR1 and CDR2 (germline): SQVTM, ANQGSEA. CDR3 in DNA: TGCAGCGTTTATCGAGCGGGGACAAAGGGGAGCTCTGGGGCCAACGTCCTGACTTTC. Amino acid sequence: CSVYRAGTKGSSGANVLTF.

The genes are TRBV7-8 and TRBJ1-1, with TRBD1 matching over 7 bases. Trimming cost V 6 bases and J 7 bases; bases outside gene matches: 8. Germline assignment: CDR1 SGHVS and CDR2 FQNEAQ. The CDR3 length is 13 residues. CDR3 sequence: CASRARGPGEAFF. CDR3 nucleotides: TGTGCCAGCAGGGCTAGGGGGCCTGGTGAAGCTTTCTTT.

This rearrangement joins TRBV28 to TRBJ1-5; D is unclear. V lost 1 base and J lost 8, with 6 bases in between. The CDR3 contains 12 residues. Germline CDR1 is MDHEN and CDR2 is SYDVKM. CDR3 nucleotides: TGTGCCAGCAGTTTATCGAATGAGCCCCAGCATTTT. Its translation is CASSLSNEPQHF.

This clonotype was seen a few times. The chain links TRBV29-1 to TRBJ1-1; TRBD1 might be the D (6 bases). There are 15 residues in the CDR3. Germline lookup yields CDR1 SQVTM and CDR2 ANQGSEA. The V end was cut by 3 bases, the J end by 5 bases, with 19 bases between. CDR3 residues: CSVENRVKSGTEAFF. CDR3 nucleotides: TGCAGCGTTGAGAACAGGGTCAAATCGGGGACTGAAGCTTTCTTT.

This clonotype has just a few counts. The gene calls are TRBV24-1 and TRBJ2-1, with TRBD2 as a possible D gene (6 bases). The germline CDR1 and CDR2 sequences are KGHDR and SFDVKD. The CDR3 sequence is 18 residues long. Deletions cut 6 bases from V and 4 bases from J, with 24 bases between. The CDR3 loop is CATSRGFGRGEMYNEQFF. The DNA of the CDR3 is TGTGCCACCAGTCGAGGTTTCGGGAGAGGGGAGATGTACAATGAGCAGTTCTTC.

V is TRBV6-5 and J is TRBJ2-3; 11 positions match TRBD2. CDR1 and CDR2 from the germline V gene are MNHEY and SVGAGI. The CDR3 has 19 residues. Losses at the gene ends were 0 bases for V and 1 base for J; bases not matched to a gene: 9. The CDR3 is CASSYSKLAGEVGTDTQYF. CDR3 sequence (DNA): TGTGCCAGCAGTTACTCGAAACTAGCGGGGGAAGTCGGCACAGATACGCAGTATTTT.

The genes are TRBV5-1 and TRBJ2-7; D might be TRBD1 or TRBD2, each matching 6 bases. V gave up 0 bases and J gave up 5 bases, with 15 bases separating them. From germline, CDR1 is SGHRS and CDR2 YFSETQ. The CDR3 runs 15 residues. The CDR3 DNA follows: TGCGCCAGCAGCTTGGCCCCTCGGGGGCATGACGAGCAGTACTTC. Its translation is CASSLAPRGHDEQYF.

J is TRBJ1-5 and V is TRBV3-1; D is unclear. The CDR3 sequence is 15 residues long. Germline-derived CDR1 and CDR2 are LGHDT and YNNKEL (reference sequence). Trimming left V 1 base short and J 3 bases short, with 10 bases between. This chain's CDR3 is CASSQGPGFNQPQHF. The CDR3 DNA sequence: TGTGCCAGCAGCCAAGGGCCGGGGTTCAATCAGCCCCAGCATTTT.

This clonotype has more than one count but fewer than ten. This chain connects TRBV29-1 to TRBJ2-1; D ambiguous. V gave up 4 bases and J gave up 0 bases, with 10 bases separating them. Germline CDR1 is SQVTM and CDR2 is ANQGSEA. The CDR3 loop spans 14 amino acids. The CDR3 DNA sequence: TGCAGCGTTGTCTCCATCCGCTCCTACAATGAGCAGTTCTTC. Its translation: CSVVSIRSYNEQFF.